The 9 T cell receptor beta chains presented below share a single source sample, sequenced in a study of identical twins. From the 5' RACE reads, TCRdb called clonotypes with MiXCR, one entry per CDR3 protein. Of roughly 280,000 distinct CDR3 sequences in the sample, nearly 9.5% are singletons; the top ten hold roughly 7%. These same data were also listed under a study on yellow fever vaccine responses in identical twins.

Sequencing input: CD8+ T cells sorted from blood. The source of these receptors is a woman younger than 35 in good health.

This chain joins TRBV6-4 and TRBJ2-1; TRBD2 matches 7 bases. The CDR3 length is 17 residues. The junction had 9 bases not matched to a gene; V was cut back by 2 bases and J by 2 bases. From germline, CDR1 is MRHNA and CDR2 SNTAGT. The CDR3 sequence: CASSDRLGDYPYNEQFF. In DNA form, the CDR3 reads TGTGCCAGCAGTGACAGGCTCGGGGACTATCCCTACAATGAGCAGTTCTTC.

There are many counts of this clonotype. The chain recombines TRBV7-2 with TRBJ2-4; TRBD1 agrees at 9 bases. The V segment lost 7 bases and the J segment 2 bases; nucleotides outside the gene matches: 6. The CDR3 is 15 amino acids. CDR1 SGHTA and CDR2 FQGNSA come from the germline V gene. The CDR3 loop is CASMKQGATKNIQYF. The CDR3 coding sequence is TGTGCCAGCATGAAACAGGGGGCAACCAAAAACATTCAGTACTTC.

This clonotype has only a few counts. The gene calls are TRBV28 and TRBJ2-7, with TRBD2 as a possible D gene (5 bases). The V gene lost 5 bases and the J gene lost 3 bases, with 14 bases spanning the gap. Per the germline V gene, CDR1 is MDHEN and CDR2 is SYDVKM. The CDR3 is 14 residues long. The CDR3 nucleotides are TGTGCCAGCAGTCCCCGGCCGGGATTCTACGAGCAGTACTTC. Translated: CASSPRPGFYEQYF.

In this sample, this clonotype turned up many times. V gene TRBV20-1 combines with J gene TRBJ2-7; 9 bases align to TRBD2. CDR3 length: 13 amino acids. V trimming: 6 bases; J trimming: 6 bases; junction bases outside the gene matches: 9. Germline V gene sequence: CDR1 DFQATT, CDR2 SNEGSKA (reference sequence). The chain's CDR3 is CSARSSGSLEQYF. The CDR3 nucleotides are TGCAGTGCCCGAAGTAGCGGGAGTCTCGAGCAGTACTTC.

This clonotype has a count of ten or more. The chain is built from TRBV13 and TRBJ2-7; no clear D gene. This CDR3 has 12 amino acids. Germline loops: CDR1 PRHDT, CDR2 FYEKMQ (reference sequence). V was shortened by 4 bases and J by 1 base, with 5 bases between the two germline ends. CDR3 residues: CASSSQSYEQYF. In DNA, the CDR3 is TGTGCCAGCAGCTCGCAATCCTACGAGCAGTACTTC.

This clonotype has a handful of counts. This chain connects TRBV6-2 or TRBV6-3 to TRBJ1-1, with D unresolved. CDR1 is MNHEY and CDR2 is SVGEGT in the germline V gene. The CDR3 has 18 residues. Between the trimmed V and J ends, which lost 5 bases and 2 bases, there was a span of 24 bases. As DNA, the CDR3 is TGTGCCAGCAGTGCAATCTGGGTAAGCCGGGCCGTCAACACTGAAGCTTTCTTT. Encoded protein: CASSAIWVSRAVNTEAFF.

In its sample, this clonotype was seen many times. This chain connects TRBV4-3 to TRBJ1-4, with a tentative D call TRBD1 (5 bases). The ends were cut back, 6 bases at V and 4 bases at J, with 15 bases in the middle. This CDR3 has 15 residues. In germline, CDR1 is LGHNA, CDR2 YSLEER. The CDR3 DNA reads as TGCGCCAGCAGGATAGTAGACAGTTATAATGAAAAACTGTTTTTT. Amino acids: CASRIVDSYNEKLFF.

Ten or more counts support this clonotype. The chain combines TRBV15 with TRBJ2-7; unclear D gene. V lost 4 bases to trimming and J lost 0 bases, with 10 bases between them. Germline V CDR1 and CDR2: LNHNV, YYDKDF (reference sequence). This CDR3 comprises 14 residues. CDR3 in DNA: TGTGCCACCAGCATATTTGGCAGCTCCTACGAGCAGTACTTC. This sequence encodes CATSIFGSSYEQYF.

V is TRBV28 and J is TRBJ2-2; D might be TRBD1 (6 bases). Trimming stripped 3 bases from V and 6 bases from J, with 11 bases between. Germline lookup yields CDR1 MDHEN and CDR2 SYDVKM. This CDR3 is built from 14 residues. This chain's CDR3 is CASSLFTGSGELFF. The DNA for the CDR3 is TGTGCCAGCAGTTTGTTCACAGGGTCCGGGGAGCTGTTTTTT.